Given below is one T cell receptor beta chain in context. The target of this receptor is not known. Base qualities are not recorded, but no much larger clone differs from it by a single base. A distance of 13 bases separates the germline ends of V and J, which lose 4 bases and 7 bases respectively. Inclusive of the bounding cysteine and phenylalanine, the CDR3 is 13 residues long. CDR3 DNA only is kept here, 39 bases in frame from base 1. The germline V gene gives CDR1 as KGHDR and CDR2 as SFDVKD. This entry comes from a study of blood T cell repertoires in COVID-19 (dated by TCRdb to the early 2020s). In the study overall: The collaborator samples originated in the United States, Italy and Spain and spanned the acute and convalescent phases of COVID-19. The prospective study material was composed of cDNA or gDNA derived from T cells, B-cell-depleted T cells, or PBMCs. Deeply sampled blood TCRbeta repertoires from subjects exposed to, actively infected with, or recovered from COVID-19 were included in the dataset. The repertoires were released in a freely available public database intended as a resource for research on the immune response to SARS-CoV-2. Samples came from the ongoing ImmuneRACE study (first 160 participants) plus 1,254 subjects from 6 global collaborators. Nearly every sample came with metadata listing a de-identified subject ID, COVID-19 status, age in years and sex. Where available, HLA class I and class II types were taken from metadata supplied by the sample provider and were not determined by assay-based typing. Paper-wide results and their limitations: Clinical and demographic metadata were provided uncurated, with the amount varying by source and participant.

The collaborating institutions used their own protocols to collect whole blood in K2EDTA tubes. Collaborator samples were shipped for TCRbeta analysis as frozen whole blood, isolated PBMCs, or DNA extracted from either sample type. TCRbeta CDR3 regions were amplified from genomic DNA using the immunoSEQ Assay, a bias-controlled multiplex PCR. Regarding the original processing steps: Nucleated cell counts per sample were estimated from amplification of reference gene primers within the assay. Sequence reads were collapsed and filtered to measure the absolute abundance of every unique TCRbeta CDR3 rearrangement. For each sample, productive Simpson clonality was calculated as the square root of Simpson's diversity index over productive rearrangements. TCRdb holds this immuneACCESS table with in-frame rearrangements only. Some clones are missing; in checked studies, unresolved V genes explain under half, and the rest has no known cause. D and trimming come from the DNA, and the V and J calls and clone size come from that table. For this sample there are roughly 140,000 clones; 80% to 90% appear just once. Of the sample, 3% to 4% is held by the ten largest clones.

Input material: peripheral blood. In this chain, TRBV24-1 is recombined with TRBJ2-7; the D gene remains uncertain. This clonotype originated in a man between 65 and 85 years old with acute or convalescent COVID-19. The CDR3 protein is CATSETPGLEQYF. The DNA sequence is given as TGTGCCACCAGTGAAACCCCAGGATTGGAGCAGTACTTC.